What follows is one T cell receptor (beta chain) and its context. The sample comes from a study of blood T cell repertoires in COVID-19. Trimming pared 3 bases from V and 6 bases from J, leaving 15 bases between. Germline CDR1 and CDR2: MNHEY and SVGAGI. The CDR3 contains 16 residues. Method: immunoSEQ multiplex PCR; TCRdb's copy keeps in-frame clones and lacks some. The profile shows tens of thousands of clones, 60% to 85% of them singletons. Sample: peripheral blood. This sequence was found in a human donor in a cohort sampled during active COVID-19. The gene calls are TRBV6-5 and TRBJ1-6, with D perhaps TRBD1 (6 bases). This CDR3 reads CASSYVGRGLNSPLHF. DNA for the CDR3: TGTGCCAGCAGTTATGTTGGCAGGGGCCTTAATTCACCCCTCCACTTT.